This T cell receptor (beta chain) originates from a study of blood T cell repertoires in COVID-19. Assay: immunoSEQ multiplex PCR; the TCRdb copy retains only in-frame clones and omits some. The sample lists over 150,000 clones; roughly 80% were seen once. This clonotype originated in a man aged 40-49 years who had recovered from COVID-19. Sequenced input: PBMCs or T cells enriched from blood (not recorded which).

The CDR3 DNA follows: TGTGCCAGCAGCAAAATCAGGACTGGAAACACCATATATTTT. Its protein product is CASSKIRTGNTIYF. J is TRBJ1-3 and V is TRBV7-9; D remains unclear. This CDR3 region has 14 residues. Per the germline V gene, CDR1 is SEHNR and CDR2 is FQNEAQ (reference sequence). V lost 5 bases and J 2 bases, leaving 10 bases between the germline ends.